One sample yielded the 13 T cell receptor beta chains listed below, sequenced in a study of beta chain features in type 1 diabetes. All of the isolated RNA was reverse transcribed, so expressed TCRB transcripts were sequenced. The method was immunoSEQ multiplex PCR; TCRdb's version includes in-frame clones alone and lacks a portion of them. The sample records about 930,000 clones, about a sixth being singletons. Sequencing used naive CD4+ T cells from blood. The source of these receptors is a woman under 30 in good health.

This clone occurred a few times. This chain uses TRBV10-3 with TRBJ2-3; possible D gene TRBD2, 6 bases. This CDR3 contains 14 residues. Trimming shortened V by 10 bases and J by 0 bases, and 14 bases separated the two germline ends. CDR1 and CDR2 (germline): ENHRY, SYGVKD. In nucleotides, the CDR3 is TGTGCCACTCGGGCGGGGATTAGCACAGATACGCAGTATTTT. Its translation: CATRAGISTDTQYF.

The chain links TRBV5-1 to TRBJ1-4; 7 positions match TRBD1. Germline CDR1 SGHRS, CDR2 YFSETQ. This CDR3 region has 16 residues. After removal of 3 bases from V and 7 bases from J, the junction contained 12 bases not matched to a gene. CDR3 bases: TGCGCCAGCAGCTCGAACGCAGGGGGTCGGAGTGAAAAACTGTTTTTT. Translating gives CASSSNAGGRSEKLFF.

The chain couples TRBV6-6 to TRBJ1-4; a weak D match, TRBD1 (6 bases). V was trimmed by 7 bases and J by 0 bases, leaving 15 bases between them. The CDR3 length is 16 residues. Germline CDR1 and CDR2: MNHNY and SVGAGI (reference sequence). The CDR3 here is CASIKKGGATNEKLFF. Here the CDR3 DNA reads TGTGCCAGCATCAAAAAGGGGGGAGCAACTAATGAAAAACTGTTTTTT.

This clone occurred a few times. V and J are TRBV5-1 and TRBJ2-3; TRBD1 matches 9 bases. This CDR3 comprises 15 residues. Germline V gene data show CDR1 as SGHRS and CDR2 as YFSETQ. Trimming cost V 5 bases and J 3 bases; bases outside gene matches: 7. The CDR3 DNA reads TGCGCCAGCAGTCCACCCGGGACAGGGACAGATACGCAGTATTTT. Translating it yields CASSPPGTGTDTQYF.

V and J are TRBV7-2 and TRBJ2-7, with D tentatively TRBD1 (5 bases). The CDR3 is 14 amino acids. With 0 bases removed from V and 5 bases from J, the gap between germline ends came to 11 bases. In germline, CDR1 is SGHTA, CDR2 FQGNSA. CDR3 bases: TGTGCCAGCAGCTTAGCATATGGGGCCCACGAGCAGTACTTC. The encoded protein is CASSLAYGAHEQYF.

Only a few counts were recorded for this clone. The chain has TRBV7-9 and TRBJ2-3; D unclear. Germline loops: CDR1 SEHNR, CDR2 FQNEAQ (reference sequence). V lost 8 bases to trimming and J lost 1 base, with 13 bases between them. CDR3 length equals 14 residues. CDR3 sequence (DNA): TGTGCCAGCGCTAGTGGGGTGGGCACAGATACGCAGTATTTT. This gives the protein CASASGVGTDTQYF. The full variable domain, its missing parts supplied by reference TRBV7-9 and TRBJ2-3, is DTGVSQNPRHKITKRGQNVTFRCDPISEHNRLYWYRQTLGQGPEFLTYFQNEAQLEKSRLLSDRFSAERPKGSFSTLEIQRTEQGDSAMYLCASASGVGTDTQYFGPGTRLTVL.

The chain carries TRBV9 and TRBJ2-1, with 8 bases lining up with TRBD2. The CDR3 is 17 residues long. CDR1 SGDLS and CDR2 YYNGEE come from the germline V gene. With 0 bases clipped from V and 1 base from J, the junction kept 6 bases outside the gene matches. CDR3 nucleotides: TGTGCCAGCAGCGTAGCTGGAGCGGGAGAGTCCTACAATGAGCAGTTCTTC. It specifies CASSVAGAGESYNEQFF.

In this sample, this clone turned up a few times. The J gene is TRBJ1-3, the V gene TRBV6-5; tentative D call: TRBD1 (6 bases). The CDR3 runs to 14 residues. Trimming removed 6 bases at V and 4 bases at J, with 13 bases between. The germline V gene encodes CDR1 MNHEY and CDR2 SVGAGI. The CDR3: CASSSTGTGNTIYF. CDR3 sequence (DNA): TGTGCCAGCAGCAGTACAGGGACGGGAAACACCATATATTTT.

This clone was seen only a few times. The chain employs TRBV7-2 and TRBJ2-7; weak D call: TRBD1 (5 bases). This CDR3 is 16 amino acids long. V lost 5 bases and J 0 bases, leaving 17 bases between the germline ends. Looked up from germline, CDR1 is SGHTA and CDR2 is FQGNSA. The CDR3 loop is CASSQVSGQGSYEQYF. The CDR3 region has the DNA TGTGCCAGCAGCCAAGTGAGTGGCCAGGGCTCCTACGAGCAGTACTTC. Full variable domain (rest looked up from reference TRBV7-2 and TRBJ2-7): GAGVSQSPSNKVTEKGKDVELRCDPISGHTALYWYRQSLGQGLEFLIYFQGNSAPDKSGLPSDRFSAERTGGSVSTLTIQRTQQEDSAVYLCASSQVSGQGSYEQYFGPGTRLTVT.

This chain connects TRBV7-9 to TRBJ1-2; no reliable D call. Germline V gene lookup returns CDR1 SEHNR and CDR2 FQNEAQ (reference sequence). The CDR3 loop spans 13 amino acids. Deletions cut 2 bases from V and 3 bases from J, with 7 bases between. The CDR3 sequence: CASSLNTYYGYTF. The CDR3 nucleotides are TGTGCCAGCAGCTTAAACACGTACTATGGCTACACCTTC.

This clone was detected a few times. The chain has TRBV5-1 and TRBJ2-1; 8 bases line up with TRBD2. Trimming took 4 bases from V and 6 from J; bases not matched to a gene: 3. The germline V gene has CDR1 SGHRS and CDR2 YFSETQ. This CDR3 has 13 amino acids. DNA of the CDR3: TGCGCCAGCAGCAGGACTAGCAGCAATGAGCAGTTCTTC. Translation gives CASSRTSSNEQFF.

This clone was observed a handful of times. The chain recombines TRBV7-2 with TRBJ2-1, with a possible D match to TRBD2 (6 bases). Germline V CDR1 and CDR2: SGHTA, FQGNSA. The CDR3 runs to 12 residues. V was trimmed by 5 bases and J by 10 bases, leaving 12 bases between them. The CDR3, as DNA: TGTGCCAGCAGCCATGGCGGGACCGAGCAGTTCTTC. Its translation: CASSHGGTEQFF.

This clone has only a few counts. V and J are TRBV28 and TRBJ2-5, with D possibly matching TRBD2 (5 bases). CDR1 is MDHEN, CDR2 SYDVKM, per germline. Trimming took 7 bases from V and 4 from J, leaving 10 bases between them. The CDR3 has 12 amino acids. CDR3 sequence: CASTNSVETQYF. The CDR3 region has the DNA TGTGCCAGCACCAATAGCGTAGAGACCCAGTACTTC.